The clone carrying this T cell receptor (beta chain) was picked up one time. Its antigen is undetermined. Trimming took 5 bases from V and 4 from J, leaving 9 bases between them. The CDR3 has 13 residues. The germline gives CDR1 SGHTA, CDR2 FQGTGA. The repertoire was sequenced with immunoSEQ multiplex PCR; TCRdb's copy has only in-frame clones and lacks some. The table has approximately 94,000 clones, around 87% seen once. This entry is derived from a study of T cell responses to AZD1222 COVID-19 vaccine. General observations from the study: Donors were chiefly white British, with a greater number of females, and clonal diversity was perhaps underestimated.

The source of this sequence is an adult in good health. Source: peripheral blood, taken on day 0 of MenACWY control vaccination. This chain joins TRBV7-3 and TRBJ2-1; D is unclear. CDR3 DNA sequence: TGTGCCAGCAGCACGACAATTTACAATGAGCAGTTCTTC. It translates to CASSTTIYNEQFF.